This TCR beta chain was observed in a study of blood T cell repertoires in COVID-19. V shed 3 bases, J shed 3 bases, and the junction held 2 bases outside the gene matches. CDR1 SGHRS and CDR2 YFSETQ come from the germline V gene. This CDR3 comprises 13 residues. This clone was observed once. The method was immunoSEQ multiplex PCR; TCRdb's version includes in-frame clones alone and lacks a portion of them. The sample contains tens of thousands of clones, approximately 90% of which appear only once. This TCR came from a middle-aged man with acute or convalescent COVID-19. Sequences were obtained from peripheral blood. The rearrangement uses TRBV5-1 and TRBJ1-1; 7 bases fit TRBD1. The CDR3 protein is CASSWQGDTEAFF. CDR3 sequence (DNA): TGCGCCAGCAGCTGGCAGGGGGACACTGAAGCTTTCTTT.